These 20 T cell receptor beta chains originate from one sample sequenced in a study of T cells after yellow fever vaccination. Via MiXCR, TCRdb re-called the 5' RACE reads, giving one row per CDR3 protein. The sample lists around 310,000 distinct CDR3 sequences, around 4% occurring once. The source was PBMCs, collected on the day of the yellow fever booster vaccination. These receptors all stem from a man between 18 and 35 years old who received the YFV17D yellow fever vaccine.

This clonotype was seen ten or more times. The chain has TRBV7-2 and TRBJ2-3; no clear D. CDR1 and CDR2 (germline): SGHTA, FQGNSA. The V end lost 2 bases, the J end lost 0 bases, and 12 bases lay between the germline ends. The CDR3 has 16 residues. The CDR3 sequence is CASSLLSARSTDTQYF. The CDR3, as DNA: TGTGCCAGCAGCTTACTTTCGGCCCGAAGCACAGATACGCAGTATTTT.

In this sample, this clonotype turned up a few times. CDR3 coding DNA: TGTGCCAGCAGCTTGGTGGCATTCCAAGAGACCCAGTACTTC. It is translated as CASSLVAFQETQYF. The rearrangement links TRBV5-4 to TRBJ2-5; unclear D gene. The CDR3 contains 14 residues. Germline-derived CDR1 and CDR2 are SGHNT and YYREEE (reference sequence). V was trimmed by 0 bases and J by 1 base, leaving 7 bases between them.

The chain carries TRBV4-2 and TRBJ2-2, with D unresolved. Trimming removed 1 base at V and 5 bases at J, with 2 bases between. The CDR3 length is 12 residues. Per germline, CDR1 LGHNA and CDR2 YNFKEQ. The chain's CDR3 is CASSQATGELFF. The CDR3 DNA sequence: TGTGCCAGCAGCCAAGCTACCGGGGAGCTGTTTTTT.

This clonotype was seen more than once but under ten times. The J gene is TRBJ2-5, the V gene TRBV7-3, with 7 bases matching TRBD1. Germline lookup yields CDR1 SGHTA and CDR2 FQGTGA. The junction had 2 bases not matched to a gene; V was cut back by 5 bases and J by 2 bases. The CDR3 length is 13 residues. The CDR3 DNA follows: TGTGCCAGCAGCAAGGGACAGCAAGAGACCCAGTACTTC. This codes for CASSKGQQETQYF.

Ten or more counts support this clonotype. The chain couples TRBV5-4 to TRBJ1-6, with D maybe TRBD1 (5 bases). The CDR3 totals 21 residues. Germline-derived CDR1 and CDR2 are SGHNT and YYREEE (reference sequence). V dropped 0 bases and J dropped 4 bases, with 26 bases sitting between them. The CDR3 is CASSLEPWGTEGPLYNSPLHF. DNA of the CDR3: TGTGCCAGCAGCTTGGAGCCCTGGGGGACGGAAGGTCCACTTTATAATTCACCCCTCCACTTT.

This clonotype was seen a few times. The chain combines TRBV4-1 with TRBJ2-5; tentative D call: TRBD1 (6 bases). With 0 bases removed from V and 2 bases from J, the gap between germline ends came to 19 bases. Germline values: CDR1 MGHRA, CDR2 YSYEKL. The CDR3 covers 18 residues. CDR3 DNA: TGCGCCAGCAGCCAAGAAAGAGTGGGGGCCACAGTTCAAGAGACCCAGTACTTC. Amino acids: CASSQERVGATVQETQYF.

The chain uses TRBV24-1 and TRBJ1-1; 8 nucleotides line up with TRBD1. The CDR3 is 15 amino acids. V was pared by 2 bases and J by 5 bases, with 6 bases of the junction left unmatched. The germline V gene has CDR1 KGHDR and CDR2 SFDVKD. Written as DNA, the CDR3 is TGTGCCACCAGTGATTCCCAGGGGGCGGTTACTGAAGCTTTCTTT. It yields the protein CATSDSQGAVTEAFF.

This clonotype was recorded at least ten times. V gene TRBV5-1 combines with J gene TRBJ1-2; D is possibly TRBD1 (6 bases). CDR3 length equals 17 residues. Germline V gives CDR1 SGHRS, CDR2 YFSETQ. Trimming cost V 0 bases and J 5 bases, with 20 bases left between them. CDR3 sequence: CASSLDPTGNYPYGYTF. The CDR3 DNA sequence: TGCGCCAGCAGCTTGGACCCGACAGGAAACTACCCTTATGGCTACACCTTC. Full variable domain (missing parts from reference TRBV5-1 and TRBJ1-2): KAGVTQTPRYLIKTRGQQVTLSCSPISGHRSVSWYQQTPGQGLQFLFEYFSETQRNKGNFPGRFSGRQFSNSRSEMNVSTLELGDSALYLCASSLDPTGNYPYGYTFGSGTRLTVV.

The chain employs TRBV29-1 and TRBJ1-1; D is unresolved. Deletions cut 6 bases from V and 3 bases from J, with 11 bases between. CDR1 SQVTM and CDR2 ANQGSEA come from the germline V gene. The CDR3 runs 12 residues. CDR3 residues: CSVRHVDTEAFF. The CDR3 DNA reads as TGCAGCGTCCGACACGTAGACACTGAAGCTTTCTTT.

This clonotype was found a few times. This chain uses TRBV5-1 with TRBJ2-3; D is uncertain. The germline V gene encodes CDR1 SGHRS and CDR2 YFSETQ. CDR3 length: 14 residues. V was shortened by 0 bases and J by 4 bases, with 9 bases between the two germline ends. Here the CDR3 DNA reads TGCGCCAGCAGCTTGGATCCGGGTCCAGATACGCAGTATTTT. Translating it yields CASSLDPGPDTQYF.

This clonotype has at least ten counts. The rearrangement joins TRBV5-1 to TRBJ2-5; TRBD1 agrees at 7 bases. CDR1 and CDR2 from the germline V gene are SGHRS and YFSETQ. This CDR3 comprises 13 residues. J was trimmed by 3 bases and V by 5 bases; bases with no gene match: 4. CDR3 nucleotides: TGCGCCAGCAGGCCAGGGACAGAAGAGACCCAGTACTTC. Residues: CASRPGTEETQYF. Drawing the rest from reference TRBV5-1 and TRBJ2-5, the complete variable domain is KAGVTQTPRYLIKTRGQQVTLSCSPISGHRSVSWYQQTPGQGLQFLFEYFSETQRNKGNFPGRFSGRQFSNSRSEMNVSTLELGDSALYLCASRPGTEETQYFGPGTRLLVL.

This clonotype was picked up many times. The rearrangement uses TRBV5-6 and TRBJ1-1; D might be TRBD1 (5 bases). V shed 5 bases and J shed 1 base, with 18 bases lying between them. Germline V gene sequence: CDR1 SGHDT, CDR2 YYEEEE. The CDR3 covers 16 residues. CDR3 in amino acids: CASSFDQGWGNTEAFF. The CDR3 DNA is TGTGCCAGCAGTTTCGACCAGGGTTGGGGGAACACTGAAGCTTTCTTT. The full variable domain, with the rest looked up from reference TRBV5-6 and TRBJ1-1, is DAGVTQSPTHLIKTRGQQVTLRCSPKSGHDTVSWYQQALGQGPQFIFQYYEEEERQRGNFPDRFSGHQFPNYSSELNVNALLLGDSALYLCASSFDQGWGNTEAFFGQGTRLTVV.

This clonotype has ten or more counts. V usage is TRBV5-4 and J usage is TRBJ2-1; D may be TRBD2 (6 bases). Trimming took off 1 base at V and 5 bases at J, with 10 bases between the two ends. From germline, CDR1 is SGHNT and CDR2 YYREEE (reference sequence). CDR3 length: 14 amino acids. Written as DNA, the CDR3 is TGTGCCAGCAGCTTGCGCGGGGCGAACAATGAGCAGTTCTTC. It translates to CASSLRGANNEQFF.

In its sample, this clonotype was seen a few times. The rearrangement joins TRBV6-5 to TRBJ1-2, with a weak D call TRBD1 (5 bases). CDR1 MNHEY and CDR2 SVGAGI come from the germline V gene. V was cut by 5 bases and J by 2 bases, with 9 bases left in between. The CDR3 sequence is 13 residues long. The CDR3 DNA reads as TGTGCCAGCAGTGCGACAGCCAACTATGGCTACACCTTC. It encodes CASSATANYGYTF.

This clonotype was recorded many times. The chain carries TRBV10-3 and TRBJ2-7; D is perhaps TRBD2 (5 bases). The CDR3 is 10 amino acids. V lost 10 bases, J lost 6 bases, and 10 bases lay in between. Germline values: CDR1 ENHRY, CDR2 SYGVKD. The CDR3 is CARREGEQYV. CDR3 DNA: TGTGCCAGAAGAGAGGGCGAGCAGTACGTC.

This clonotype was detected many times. CDR3 region: CAISDLGGAGAYEQYV. The DNA of the CDR3 is TGTGCCATCAGTGACCTCGGCGGGGCGGGAGCTTACGAGCAGTACGTC. The genes are TRBV10-3 and TRBJ2-7; 7 bases are a match to TRBD2. The CDR3 has 16 amino acids. Germline V gives CDR1 ENHRY, CDR2 SYGVKD. The V segment lost 3 bases and the J segment 4 bases; nucleotides outside the gene matches: 12.

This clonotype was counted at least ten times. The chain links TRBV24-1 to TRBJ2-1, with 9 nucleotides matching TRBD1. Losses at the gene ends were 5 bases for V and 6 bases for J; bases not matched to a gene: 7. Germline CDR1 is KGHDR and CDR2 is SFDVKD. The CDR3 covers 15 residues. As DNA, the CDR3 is TGTGCCACCAGTGTTACCGGGACAGGGTCCAATGAGCAGTTCTTC. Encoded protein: CATSVTGTGSNEQFF.

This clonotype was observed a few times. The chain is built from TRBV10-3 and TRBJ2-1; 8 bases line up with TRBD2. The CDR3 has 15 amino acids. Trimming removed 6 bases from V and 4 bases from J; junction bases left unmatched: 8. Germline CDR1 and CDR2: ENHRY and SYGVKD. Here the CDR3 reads CAISPSGGAYNEQFF. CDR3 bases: TGTGCCATCAGCCCTTCCGGGGGGGCATACAATGAGCAGTTCTTC.

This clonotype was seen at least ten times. Here the CDR3 DNA reads TGTGCCAGCAGCTTTCTTGGGGGATCGGGCGACGAGCAGTACTTC. It encodes CASSFLGGSGDEQYF. This chain uses TRBV7-9 with TRBJ2-7, with D perhaps TRBD1 or TRBD2 (5 bases each). Trimming took 3 bases from V and 5 from J, leaving 17 bases between them. CDR1 and CDR2 (germline): SEHNR, FQNEAQ (reference sequence). The CDR3 has 15 amino acids. Combining the CDR3 with reference TRBV7-9 and TRBJ2-7 gives the whole variable domain DTGVSQNPRHKITKRGQNVTFRCDPISEHNRLYWYRQTLGQGPEFLTYFQNEAQLEKSRLLSDRFSAERPKGSFSTLEIQRTEQGDSAMYLCASSFLGGSGDEQYFGPGTRLTVT.

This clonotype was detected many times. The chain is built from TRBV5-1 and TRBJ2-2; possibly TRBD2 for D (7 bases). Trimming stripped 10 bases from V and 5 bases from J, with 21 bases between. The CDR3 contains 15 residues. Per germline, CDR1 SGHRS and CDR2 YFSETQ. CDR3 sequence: CAGTLSGGHTGELFF. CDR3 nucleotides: TGCGCCGGGACTTTATCGGGGGGCCATACCGGGGAGCTGTTTTTT.